Below, 20 T cell receptor beta chains from the same sample are listed, as sequenced in a study of shared clonotypes between healthy human individuals. Produced via immunoSEQ multiplex PCR; TCRdb's table is partial and in-frame only. The sample lists just over 2,000,000 clones, 85% to 95% occurring once. The sequenced sample was naive CD4+ T cells sorted from blood. Subset described: CD45RA+ positively selected. These receptors all come from a man aged 18 to 30 in good health.

The CDR3, as DNA: TGTGCCAGCAGCTTGGCCGGGGCCGGGGGCAATCAGCCCCAGCATTTT. Translating gives CASSLAGAGGNQPQHF. The chain joins TRBV5-4 to TRBJ1-5, with a possible D match to TRBD1 (5 bases). Germline values: CDR1 SGHNT, CDR2 YYREEE (reference sequence). The ends were cut back, 0 bases at V and 2 bases at J, with 12 bases in the middle. The CDR3 spans 16 residues.

The V call is TRBV11-2, the J call TRBJ1-3; tentative D call: TRBD1 (6 bases). Germline CDR1 is SGHAT and CDR2 is FQNNGV. Deletions cut 11 bases from V and 0 bases from J, with 8 bases between. This CDR3 comprises 12 residues. Written as DNA, the CDR3 is TGTGCCGCCAGGGGCTCTGGAAACACCATATATTTT. It is translated as CAARGSGNTIYF.

This clone came up once. The rearrangement uses TRBV10-3 and TRBJ1-2; D is unclear. The V end lost 2 bases, the J end lost 2 bases, and 12 bases lay between the germline ends. Germline lookup yields CDR1 ENHRY and CDR2 SYGVKD. The CDR3 is 15 residues long. The DNA of the CDR3 is TGTGCCATCAGTGAGGGCAGTGCAGGAAACTATGGCTACACCTTC. Amino acid sequence: CAISEGSAGNYGYTF.

The chain has TRBV5-1 and TRBJ2-2; 10 bases agree with TRBD1. Germline V gives CDR1 SGHRS, CDR2 YFSETQ. Unmatched junction bases numbered 2, after V lost 0 bases and J lost 6 bases. The CDR3 has 15 residues. The CDR3: CASSLVTGGAGELFF. Here the CDR3 DNA reads TGCGCCAGCAGCTTGGTGACAGGGGGCGCCGGGGAGCTGTTTTTT.

V usage is TRBV14 and J usage is TRBJ2-7; TRBD2 matches at 11 bases. This CDR3 has 19 residues. J lost 3 bases, V lost 0 bases, and 13 bases had no gene match. Germline loops: CDR1 SGHDN, CDR2 FVKESK. For the CDR3, the DNA is TGTGCCAGCAGCCAAGATCCGGACTGGCTAGCGGGGGGAAGCTACGAGCAGTACTTC. Translation gives CASSQDPDWLAGGSYEQYF.

The V call is TRBV5-8, the J call TRBJ2-4; tentatively, D is TRBD1 or TRBD2 (5 bases each). V was clipped by 2 bases and J by 10 bases, with 16 bases between them. Germline V gene data show CDR1 as SGHTS and CDR2 as YDEGEE. The CDR3 spans 14 residues. This CDR3 is CASSFGDQRGIQYF. DNA of the CDR3: TGTGCCAGCAGCTTCGGGGACCAACGGGGAATTCAGTACTTC.

This chain joins TRBV19 and TRBJ1-6; D unclear. CDR3 size: 14 residues. V dropped 3 bases and J dropped 7 bases, with 10 bases sitting between them. Germline V lookup: CDR1 LNHDA, CDR2 SQIVND (reference sequence). CDR3 amino acids: CASSITTGNSPLHF. The CDR3 bases are TGTGCCAGTAGTATTACAACTGGGAATTCACCCCTCCACTTT. The variable domain in full, with the rest retrieved from reference TRBV19 and TRBJ1-6, is DGGITQSPKYLFRKEGQNVTLSCEQNLNHDAMYWYRQDPGQGLRLIYYSQIVNDFQKGDIAEGYSVSREKKESFPLTVTSAQKNPTAFYLCASSITTGNSPLHFGNGTRLTVT.

The rearrangement links TRBV7-9 to TRBJ1-1; no clear D. This CDR3 has 11 residues. The germline V and J ends were trimmed by 5 bases and 3 bases, with 4 bases remaining between them. Germline V gene lookup returns CDR1 SEHNR and CDR2 FQNEAQ (reference sequence). CDR3 residues: CASSHYTEAFF. In nucleotides, the CDR3 is TGTGCCAGCAGCCATTACACTGAAGCTTTCTTT.

This rearrangement joins TRBV6-1 to TRBJ1-2; a possible D gene is TRBD1 (6 bases). CDR1 and CDR2 (germline): MNHNS, SASEGT. Between the trimmed V and J ends, which lost 2 bases and 4 bases, there was a span of 8 bases. CDR3 length equals 13 residues. This CDR3 is CASSESRGYGYTF. The CDR3 nucleotides read TGTGCCAGCAGTGAAAGCAGGGGCTATGGCTACACCTTC.

The chain carries TRBV5-5 and TRBJ2-7; D possibly corresponds to TRBD1 (5 bases). Trimming cost V 4 bases and J 2 bases, with 16 bases left between them. Per the germline V gene, CDR1 is SGHKS and CDR2 is YYEKEE (reference sequence). The CDR3 consists of 15 residues. CDR3 sequence: CASSLDISKPYEQYF. The DNA of the CDR3 is TGTGCCAGCAGCCTGGACATCTCAAAGCCCTACGAGCAGTACTTC.

This clone was found once. The genes are TRBV5-1 and TRBJ2-1; 9 bases fit TRBD2. The CDR3 contains 15 residues. V was clipped by 4 bases and J by 7 bases; unmatched bases: 9. CDR1 is SGHRS and CDR2 is YFSETQ in the germline V gene. The CDR3 sequence is CASSISSGAGNEQFF. The CDR3 DNA reads as TGCGCCAGCAGCATATCTAGCGGGGCGGGTAATGAGCAGTTCTTC.

J is TRBJ1-4 and V is TRBV7-9; D is undetermined. Germline CDR1 reads SEHNR; CDR2 reads FQNEAQ (reference sequence). The V end lost 5 bases, the J end lost 12 bases, and 10 bases lay between the germline ends. This CDR3 region has 11 residues. DNA of the CDR3: TGTGCCAGCAGCGTACACGAGGAACTGTTTTTT. Amino acid sequence: CASSVHEELFF.

The J gene is TRBJ2-3, the V gene TRBV7-8, with D maybe TRBD1 (5 bases). The ends were cut back, 1 base at V and 1 base at J, with 6 bases in the middle. This CDR3 comprises 14 residues. The germline V gene has CDR1 SGHVS and CDR2 FQNEAQ. CDR3 nucleotides: TGTGCCAGCAGCTTAGGCAGGGGCACAGATACGCAGTATTTT. Its protein is CASSLGRGTDTQYF.

This clone was recorded once. The rearrangement links TRBV28 to TRBJ2-7; D is perhaps TRBD1 or TRBD2 (5 bases each). Trimming stripped 4 bases from V and 1 base from J, with 20 bases between. There are 17 residues in the CDR3. CDR1 MDHEN and CDR2 SYDVKM come from the germline V gene. The CDR3 DNA reads TGTGCCAGCAGTTCCACATCCGGGACGGTGAGTTCCTACGAGCAGTACTTC. This encodes CASSSTSGTVSSYEQYF.

The chain couples TRBV6-5 to TRBJ2-7; possibly TRBD1 or TRBD2 for D (6 bases each). The CDR3 loop spans 12 amino acids. Trimming pared 7 bases from V and 5 bases from J, leaving 12 bases between. In germline, CDR1 is MNHEY, CDR2 SVGAGI. This chain's CDR3 is CASTGASDEQYF. Here the CDR3 DNA reads TGTGCCAGCACGGGGGCGTCCGACGAGCAGTACTTC.

This sequence joins TRBV27 and TRBJ2-7; TRBD2 is a possible D gene (6 bases). The CDR3 is 17 amino acids. Germline V gene sequence: CDR1 MNHEY, CDR2 SMNVEV (reference sequence). V was clipped by 9 bases and J by 4 bases, with 28 bases between them. Here the CDR3 DNA reads TGTGCCAGAACGGGAGCCTTAAATGTTCCCGGCTATTACGAGCAGTACTTC. It is translated as CARTGALNVPGYYEQYF.

This rearrangement joins TRBV30 to TRBJ1-3; D might be TRBD1 (6 bases). Trimming cost V 2 bases and J 0 bases, with 11 bases left between them. CDR1 GTSNPN and CDR2 SVGIG come from the germline V gene (reference sequence). This CDR3 is 15 amino acids long. In DNA form, the CDR3 reads TGTGCCTGGAGTAATGGACAGTTCTCTGGAAACACCATATATTTT. It specifies CAWSNGQFSGNTIYF.

The chain couples TRBV30 to TRBJ1-6; 11 bases are shared with TRBD1. CDR1 and CDR2 (germline): GTSNPN, SVGIG (reference sequence). V lost 4 bases and J lost 0; bases outside the gene matches: 8. This CDR3 region has 18 residues. In DNA form, the CDR3 reads TGTGCCTGGAATCCGGGACAGGGGGTAAACTCCTATAATTCACCCCTCCACTTT. Its translation is CAWNPGQGVNSYNSPLHF.

V gene TRBV7-2 combines with J gene TRBJ2-7, with 10 nucleotides matching TRBD1. Trimming cost V 7 bases and J 5 bases; bases outside gene matches: 11. The CDR3 contains 15 residues. The germline V gene encodes CDR1 SGHTA and CDR2 FQGNSA. CDR3: CASTGPGTGVNEQYF. In DNA, the CDR3 is TGTGCCAGCACCGGTCCCGGGACAGGGGTTAACGAGCAGTACTTC.

The chain links TRBV7-8 to TRBJ1-2; D is possibly TRBD1 (6 bases). The CDR3 loop spans 16 amino acids. Deletions cut 1 base from V and 6 bases from J, with 18 bases between. Germline V gene sequence: CDR1 SGHVS, CDR2 FQNEAQ. The chain's CDR3 is CASSLGKGQYLNGYTF. CDR3 sequence (DNA): TGTGCCAGCAGCTTAGGGAAAGGACAGTATCTCAATGGCTACACCTTC.